This TCR beta chain was profiled in a study of memory CD8 T cells in hepatitis C reinfection. Clones were sequenced by immunoSEQ multiplex PCR, and TCRdb holds only the in-frame ones, with some missing. The table lists more than 35,000 clones, approximately 88% of them singletons, with approximately 1.2% in the top ten. The CDR3 runs 13 residues. Germline CDR1 reads SQVTM; CDR2 reads ANQGSEA. Trimming removed 4 bases from V and 7 bases from J; junction bases left unmatched: 9. Time point noted: peak reinfection, 3 to 8 weeks after reinfection detection. The sorted cells went straight to TCR sequencing with no prior in vitro expansion. Control naive CD8 T cells came from a couple of donors at all three reinfection time points.

V is TRBV29-1 and J is TRBJ2-7; 8 nucleotides match TRBD2. The sequence was collected from a man younger than 35 with hepatitis C virus infection. The material sequenced was naive CD8+ T cells sorted from blood. The CDR3 nucleotides are TGCAGCGTTGTGCGGGAGGACACTAAAGAGCAGTACTTC. Residues: CSVVREDTKEQYF.